The sequence of this T cell receptor (beta chain) was determined in a study of blood T cell repertoires in COVID-19. Study-level background: Samples of COVID-19 (acute and convalescent) were obtained from the United States, Italy and Spain. The analysed material was cDNA or gDNA that came from T cells, B-cell-depleted T cells, or PBMCs.

Per the study methods: Estimation of nucleated cell counts relied on the amplification of reference gene primers. Repertoires were generated with immunoSEQ multiplex PCR, while TCRdb's copy carries only in-frame clones and drops some. The V and J calls and clone size are taken from that table; D and trimming were inferred from the DNA. The data show approximately 240,000 clones, about 88% seen once. Trimming cost V 5 bases and J 6 bases, with 5 bases left between them. The CDR3 runs to 11 residues. CDR1 LNHDA and CDR2 SQIVND come from the germline V gene (reference sequence). V usage is TRBV19 and J usage is TRBJ1-5; D is unresolved. This TCR came from a woman aged 40 to 55 who had recovered from COVID-19. Input material: peripheral blood. CDR3 nucleotide sequence: TGTGCCAGTAGTCCATGTCAGCCCCAGCATTTT. Translation: CASSPCQPQHF.